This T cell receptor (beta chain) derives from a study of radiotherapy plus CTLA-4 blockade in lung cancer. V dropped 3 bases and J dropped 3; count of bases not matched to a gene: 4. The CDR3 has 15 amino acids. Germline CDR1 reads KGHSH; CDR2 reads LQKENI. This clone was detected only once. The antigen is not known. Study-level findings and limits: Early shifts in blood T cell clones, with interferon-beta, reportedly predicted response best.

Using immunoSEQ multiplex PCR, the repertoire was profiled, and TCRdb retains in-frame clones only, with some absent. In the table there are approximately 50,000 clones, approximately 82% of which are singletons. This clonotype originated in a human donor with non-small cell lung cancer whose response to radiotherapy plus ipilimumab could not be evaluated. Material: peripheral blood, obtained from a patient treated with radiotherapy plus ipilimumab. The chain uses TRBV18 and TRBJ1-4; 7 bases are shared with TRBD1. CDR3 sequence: CASSPTGRPNEKLFF. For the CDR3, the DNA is TGTGCCAGCTCACCGACAGGGAGGCCTAATGAAAAACTGTTTTTT. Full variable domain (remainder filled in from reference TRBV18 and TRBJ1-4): NAGVMQNPRHLVRRRGQEARLRCSPMKGHSHVYWYRQLPEEGLKFMVYLQKENIIDESGMPKERFSAEFPKEGPSILRIQQVVRGDSAAYFCASSPTGRPNEKLFFGSGTQLSVL.